This TCR beta chain stems from a study of blood T cells in healthy people across ages (dated by TCRdb to about 2015). A note on the overall study: Template switching captured roughly one uniquely barcoded TCR beta cDNA molecule per two T cells in model experiments. Donors of different ages were randomly distributed across sequencing lanes to avoid experimental bias. For two donors (one aged 18 to 30 and one aged 80 or older), the study analyzed two additional independent replicas of 1 million unique cDNA reads from the same blood draw. To track age-related changes in TCR beta repertoire diversity, the study relied on deep sequencing normalized with unique cDNA molecular identifiers. The donors were divided into four age groups: young (average approximately 17 years), middle-aged (about 40), aged (about 56) and long-lived (roughly 86). The investigation overall reported the following: Bulk unsorted PBMC profiling prevented conclusive comparison of naive and antigen-experienced compartments. Observed TCR beta diversity per million T cells fell roughly linearly with age, and a significant reduction was already apparent by age approximately 40. Estimates of total diversity based on one million sequenced T cells were regarded as lower bounds and as underestimates. Donor CMV infection status was unknown, potentially confounding age-related changes in expanded clonotypes. Observed TCR beta diversity correlated strongly with the percentage of naive T cells measured by flow cytometry. Compared with the aged group, the long-lived group had more naive CD4+ T cells, fewer expanded clones and increased TCR diversity, suggesting age selection.

Library preparation used 5' RACE. TCRdb lists the instrument as Illumina HiSeq 2500. A second PCR of roughly 7 to 12 cycles was performed with a sample-barcoded 5' primer and a J-beta primer mix. A unique molecular identifier was introduced onto each TCR beta cDNA molecule by a template-switch 5' adaptor carrying 12 random nucleotides. Each sample yielded at least 2.5 million CDR3-containing paired-end reads. First-strand cDNA was synthesized from all RNA with the Mint cDNA synthesis kit, primed by a TRBC-specific oligonucleotide. After uracil-DNA glycosylase treatment, a first 18-cycle PCR used universal primers M1SS and BC2_uni_R on all cDNA. On the study's bioinformatics: For normalization, 1 million high-quality reads, each with a distinct molecular identifier, were randomly selected from each sample. Instead of being binned into consensus sequences, reads with shared molecular identifiers were discarded. MiTCR, set to a Q25 quality threshold and the strictest error-elimination algorithm, was used for CDR3 identification, clonotype clustering and error correction. A nonparametric unseen species model with Euler transformation was used to estimate a lower bound on total TCR beta diversity. TCRdb reprocessing: public reads trimmed at Q25 with fastp, clones called with MiXCR, in-frame beta chains kept. One record per CDR3 amino acid sequence lists the most common genes and DNA. None of the V and J calls come from the authors' own analysis; TCRdb made them. In all, the sample holds about 1.8 million distinct CDR3 sequences, and around 50% of those were seen once. 2% to 2.5% of the sample rests with the top ten.

Systemically healthy Caucasian individuals from Russia, some 36 in total and aged about 6 to 95 years, were included as donors. Ten milliliters of peripheral blood were drawn from each donor into EDTA-treated Vacutainer tubes. Ficoll-Paque density-gradient centrifugation was used to isolate PBMCs, with at least 7 million obtained per sample. Total RNA, at least 5 micrograms per sample, was extracted from PBMCs with Trizol reagent. For every donor, flow cytometry on a PBMC aliquot measured the percentage of naive CD45RAhigh/CD27high T cells. As for this clonotype: Its specific antigen is unknown. No much larger clone exists at a distance of one base, and base qualities are not known.

The CDR3 runs 14 residues from the cysteine to the phenylalanine. The DNA shown is the 42-base CDR3, in frame from base 1. Ends trimmed: V by 6 bases, J by 2 bases; bases unmatched to a gene: 6. CDR1 and CDR2 are drawn from the germline V gene: SGHRS, YFSETQ. The receptor chain draws on TRBV5-1 and TRBJ2-3, with 7 middle bases fitting TRBD1. This clonotype was sampled from a woman aged 40 to 50 in good health. Sequenced sample: blood. The CDR3 sequence is CASNLQGPTDTQYF. The DNA is as follows: TGCGCCAGCAACTTACAGGGGCCCACAGATACGCAGTATTTT.